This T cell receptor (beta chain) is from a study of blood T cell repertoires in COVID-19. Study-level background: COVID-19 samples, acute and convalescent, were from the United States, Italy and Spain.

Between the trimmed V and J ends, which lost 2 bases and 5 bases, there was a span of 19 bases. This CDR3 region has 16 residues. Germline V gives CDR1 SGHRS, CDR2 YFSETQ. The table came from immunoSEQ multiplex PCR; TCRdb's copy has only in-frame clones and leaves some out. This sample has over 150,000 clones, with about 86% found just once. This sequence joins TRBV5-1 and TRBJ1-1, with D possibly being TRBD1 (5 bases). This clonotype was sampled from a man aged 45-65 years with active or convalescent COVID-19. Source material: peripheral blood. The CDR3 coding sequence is TGCGCCAGCAGCTTTTTCACGAGCAGGGATATGACTGAAGCTTTCTTT. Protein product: CASSFFTSRDMTEAFF.